This T cell receptor beta chain comes out of a study of OX40 agonist ivuxolimab in advanced cancers. Across the whole study: At 0.01 to 10 mg/kg, ivuxolimab was administered intravenously to patients every 2 weeks. Earlier anti-PD-1, anti-PD-L1 or anti-CTLA-4 therapy was permitted; about 39% had received some.

Study-level results: Nonresponders, in some cases, also had low normalized T-cell clonal expansion.

Produced via immunoSEQ multiplex PCR; TCRdb's table is partial and in-frame only. The sample lists around 57,000 clones; roughly 90% were seen once. In the case of this clone: The antigen is unknown.

Germline V gene lookup returns CDR1 SQVTM and CDR2 ANQGSEA. The CDR3 sequence is 13 residues long. Trimming pared 1 base from V and 4 bases from J, leaving 11 bases between. V and J are TRBV29-1 and TRBJ2-7; a weak D match, TRBD1 (5 bases). The receptor's source is an adult with an advanced solid tumor such as melanoma, head and neck, liver or kidney cancer. The sample consisted of CD4+ or CD8+ T cells sorted from blood, taken in a trial of the OX40 agonist ivuxolimab. CDR3 sequence reads: CSVEAPNRYEQYF. The CDR3 DNA reads TGCAGCGTTGAAGCTCCGAACAGGTACGAGCAGTACTTC.